One and the same sample provided the 30 T cell receptor beta chains below, sequenced in a study of breast tumors, draining lymph nodes, adjacent tissues. The lymph nodes were axillary draining lymph nodes from breast cancer patients. TCRdb reprocessed the multiplex PCR reads with MiXCR, giving one entry per CDR3 protein. The sample contains 85,000 to 130,000 distinct CDR3 sequences, 30% of which appear only once. The sample was axillary lymph node tissue. The receptors here all came from a female donor with breast cancer. Some clones in this sample may be carry-over from other donors' samples.

A word on this clonotype: A read error may produce the germline difference seen at one junction end. The chain joins TRBV11-3 to TRBJ1-2, with 8 positions matching TRBD1. The germline CDR1 and CDR2 sequences are SGHNT and YENEEA. The CDR3 extends over 11 amino acids. CDR3 DNA sequence: TGTGCCAGCCAGGGACAGGTTGGCTACACCTTT. It yields the protein CASQGQVGYTF.

This clonotype was detected ten times or more. The chain links TRBV2 to TRBJ2-7; unclear D gene. Trimming pared 8 bases from V and 6 bases from J, leaving 11 bases between. CDR1 and CDR2 (germline): SNHLY, FYNNEI. The CDR3 length is 11 residues. The CDR3 nucleotides read TGTGCCAGCCTATACGGCGTCGAGCAGTACTTC. Amino acids: CASLYGVEQYF.

This clonotype was detected once. The chain carries TRBV2 and TRBJ1-1; D is unclear. The length of the CDR3 is 11 residues. The V gene lost 3 bases and the J gene lost 4 bases, with 3 bases spanning the gap. Germline V CDR1 and CDR2: SNHLY, FYNNEI. The CDR3 region is CASSEGTEAFF. DNA of the CDR3: TGTGCCAGCAGTGAGGGCACTGAAGCTTTCTTT.

V gene TRBV15 combines with J gene TRBJ2-1; the match to TRBD2 covers 14 bases. The length of the CDR3 is 21 residues. Germline V gene data show CDR1 as LNHNV and CDR2 as YYDKDF (reference sequence). The V and J ends lost 1 base and 9 bases, in that order; junction bases with no gene match: 20. CDR3 residues: CATSRAHRGTSGSGTSREQFF. The CDR3 DNA is TGTGCCACCAGCAGAGCCCACAGGGGGACTAGCGGGAGTGGAACGTCACGTGAGCAGTTCTTC.

To note about this clonotype: A junction boundary mismatches the germline segment, possibly from a read error. The V gene is TRBV11-3, the J gene TRBJ2-5, with no clear D. Germline values: CDR1 SGHNT, CDR2 YENEEA. This CDR3 is 13 amino acids long. Here the CDR3 reads CACSFQDQATQYF. CDR3 sequence (DNA): TGTGCCTGCAGCTTCCAGGACCAAGCGACCCAGTACTTC.

This clonotype showed up just a few times. Being one base from a much bigger clone, this may be a read error. This sequence joins TRBV20-1 and TRBJ1-2, with 7 bases identical to TRBD1. With V trimmed by 3 bases and J by 7 bases, 11 bases remained unmatched. The length of the CDR3 is 14 residues. Germline assignment: CDR1 DFQATT and CDR2 SNEGSKA (reference sequence). The CDR3 here is CSASWSRGFSGYTF. As DNA, the CDR3 is TGCAGTGCTAGTTGGAGCAGGGGGTTCTCTGGCTACACCTTC.

The rearrangement uses TRBV19 and TRBJ2-3; D is undetermined. V gave up 3 bases and J gave up 0 bases, with 10 bases separating them. This CDR3 spans 15 amino acids. Germline V gives CDR1 LNHDA, CDR2 SQIVND (reference sequence). For the CDR3, the DNA is TGTGCCAGTAGTATTGGGAAACCTAGCACAGATACGCAGTATTTT. It yields the protein CASSIGKPSTDTQYF.

For this clonotype: This may be a read error, as it is one base from a much larger clone. The CDR3 loop is CASGPGGTRSDEQYF. The CDR3 DNA reads as TGTGCCAGCGGACCAGGGGGGACGAGGAGTGACGAGCAGTACTTC. The genes are TRBV6-6 and TRBJ2-7, with D tentatively TRBD1 (7 bases). Per the germline V gene, CDR1 is MNHNY and CDR2 is SVGAGI (reference sequence). Trimming left V 8 bases short and J 5 bases short, with 22 bases between. The CDR3 is 15 amino acids.

The genes are TRBV5-1 and TRBJ2-3; no reliable D call. In germline, CDR1 is SGHRS, CDR2 YFSETQ. V gave up 0 bases and J gave up 2 bases, with 10 bases separating them. This CDR3 comprises 15 residues. The CDR3 nucleotides read TGCGCCAGCAGCTTGGAACCGCGAGACACAGATACGCAGTATTTT. It translates to CASSLEPRDTDTQYF.

Of note for this clonotype: An end of the junction differs from the germline gene, which may be a read error. For the CDR3, the DNA is TGTGCCAGCCCACCGTCCGGGACTGAAAATTCACCCCTCCACTTT. Protein sequence: CASPPSGTENSPLHF. This sequence joins TRBV18 and TRBJ1-6; perhaps TRBD1 as D (5 bases). This CDR3 contains 15 residues. Germline V gene data show CDR1 as KGHSH and CDR2 as LQKENI.

The chain combines TRBV9 with TRBJ1-5; D call uncertain. The CDR3 totals 10 residues. Germline V gene lookup returns CDR1 SGDLS and CDR2 YYNGEE. V lost 3 bases and J 7 bases, leaving 2 bases between the germline ends. The CDR3 nucleotides are TGTGCCAGCAGCGGACAGCCCCAGCATTTT. This encodes CASSGQPQHF.

This rearrangement joins TRBV5-5 to TRBJ1-1, with D possibly matching TRBD1 (5 bases). Trimming stripped 4 bases from V and 5 bases from J, with 18 bases between. CDR3 size: 15 residues. Germline CDR1 SGHKS, CDR2 YYEKEE (reference sequence). In nucleotides, the CDR3 is TGTGCCAGCAGCGCGGAGGCGGGGGGGAGAACTGAAGCTTTCTTT. Protein sequence: CASSAEAGGRTEAFF.

To note about this clonotype: This may come from a read error, since a much larger clone is one base off. V gene TRBV12-3 or TRBV12-4 combines with J gene TRBJ1-5, with 8 bases that match TRBD1. The trim removed 3 bases at V and 4 bases at J, leaving 2 bases unmatched. The CDR3 loop spans 14 amino acids. The CDR3 DNA reads as TGTGCCAGCAGTTTCGGGGACAGGAATCAGCCCCAGCATTTT. Its protein product is CASSFGDRNQPQHF.

The chain combines TRBV30 with TRBJ1-1, with 9 nucleotides matching TRBD1. Germline V gene data show CDR1 as GTSNPN and CDR2 as SVGIG (reference sequence). The CDR3 runs 11 residues. V trimming: 5 bases; J trimming: 8 bases; junction bases outside the gene matches: 3. DNA for the CDR3: TGTGCCTGGTCGGGACAGGGAGAAGCTTTCTTT. Translation: CAWSGQGEAFF.

CDR3 region: CASRGGGGFEQYF. Written as DNA, the CDR3 is TGTGCCAGTAGAGGGGGGGGGGGTTTCGAGCAGTACTTC. V usage is TRBV19 and J usage is TRBJ2-7, with a tentative D call TRBD2 (7 bases). This CDR3 contains 13 residues. Looked up from germline, CDR1 is LNHDA and CDR2 is SQIVND (reference sequence). Trimming left V 6 bases short and J 6 bases short, with 15 bases between.

This clonotype was counted between two and nine times. A read error may be the cause here, since a much bigger clone is one base away. The V and J genes are TRBV6-1 and TRBJ2-7, with D maybe TRBD2 (5 bases). Germline CDR1 is MNHNS and CDR2 is SASEGT. The CDR3 has 14 amino acids. V was shortened by 6 bases and J by 0 bases, with 12 bases between the two germline ends. The CDR3 is CASRFEGSSYEQYF. CDR3 nucleotide sequence: TGTGCCAGCAGGTTCGAGGGTAGCTCCTACGAGCAGTACTTC.

This clonotype was seen repeatedly, ten times or more. The V and J genes are TRBV18 and TRBJ2-3, with 11 bases matching TRBD2. Germline V gene data show CDR1 as KGHSH and CDR2 as LQKENI. The CDR3 has 15 residues. V lost 6 bases, J lost 5 bases, and 7 bases stayed unmatched. The CDR3 spells CASSPTTSGVDTQYF. The CDR3 bases are TGTGCCAGCTCTCCCACGACTAGCGGGGTAGATACGCAGTATTTT.

For this clonotype: At one of its ends the junction is not consistent with the germline gene, which may arise from a read error. The V and J genes are TRBV7-7 and TRBJ2-7; 10 positions match TRBD2. The CDR3 is 15 residues long. The germline gives CDR1 SSHAT, CDR2 FNYEAQ (reference sequence). The CDR3 DNA sequence: TGTGCTAGCAGCTTAGCAGCGGGGGGGCCCAATGAGCAGCACTTC. Translation: CASSLAAGGPNEQHF. Filled out from reference TRBV7-7 and TRBJ2-7, the complete variable domain reads GAGVSQSPRYKVTKRGQDVTLRCDPISSHATLYWYQQALGQGPEFLTYFNYEAQPDKSGLPSDRFSAERPEGSISTLTIQRTEQRDSAMYRCASSLAAGGPNEQHFGPGTRLTVT.

This clonotype has ten or more counts. The CDR3 here is CASSEREYNEQFF. The CDR3 nucleotides read TGTGCCAGCAGCGAAAGGGAATACAATGAGCAGTTCTTC. J is TRBJ2-1 and V is TRBV2; D is ambiguous. Trimming cost V 6 bases and J 4 bases, with 10 bases left between them. The CDR3 is made up of 13 amino acids. Germline V gives CDR1 SNHLY, CDR2 FYNNEI.

This clonotype was observed at least ten times. The chain uses TRBV4-3 and TRBJ2-3; 9 nucleotides align to TRBD2. Losses at the gene ends were 4 bases for V and 1 base for J; bases not matched to a gene: 3. Germline CDR1 and CDR2: LGHNA and YSLEER. This CDR3 is built from 15 residues. CDR3 in amino acids: CASSRLAGGTDTQYF. CDR3 sequence (DNA): TGCGCCAGCAGCCGATTAGCGGGGGGCACAGATACGCAGTATTTT.

This clonotype has ten or more counts. The chain couples TRBV6-1 to TRBJ2-7; 7 bases agree with TRBD1. V lost 4 bases to trimming and J lost 0 bases; unmatched junction nucleotides: 6. CDR3 length: 15 amino acids. Per the germline V gene, CDR1 is MNHNS and CDR2 is SASEGT. CDR3 protein: CASSVFRDSSYEQYF. CDR3 DNA sequence: TGTGCCAGCAGTGTCTTCCGGGACAGCTCCTACGAGCAGTACTTC.

A remark on this clonotype: A much larger clone lies a single base off, so this may be a read error. The chain is built from TRBV11-2 and TRBJ2-5; tentatively, D is TRBD1 (5 bases). The CDR3 runs 16 residues. Per the germline V gene, CDR1 is SGHAT and CDR2 is FQNNGV. CDR3 amino acids: CASSHLGPGLQETQCF. The DNA of the CDR3 is TGTGCCAGCAGCCACCTGGGGCCAGGCCTCCAAGAGACCCAGTGCTTC.

This clonotype has ten or more counts. This chain connects TRBV4-1 to TRBJ2-7; 8 bases agree with TRBD1. Germline CDR1 is MGHRA and CDR2 is YSYEKL. V shed 0 bases and J 7 bases; nucleotides not matched to a gene: 8. The CDR3 spans 15 residues. Here the CDR3 DNA reads TGCGCCAGCAGCCAAGATACCCAGGGGGCGCTTGAGCAGTACTTC. This translates into CASSQDTQGALEQYF.

The sample holds many counts of this clonotype. As DNA, the CDR3 is TGTGCCAGCAGTCACGGGAGATCCGGGGGGGCTGAGACCCAGTACTTC. Amino acids: CASSHGRSGGAETQYF. The chain links TRBV6-6 to TRBJ2-5, with 8 bases that match TRBD2. The CDR3 sequence is 16 residues long. V was clipped by 5 bases and J by 5 bases; unmatched bases: 13. Germline CDR1 MNHNY, CDR2 SVGAGI (reference sequence).

As regards this clonotype: A read error is possible here, since a much larger clone lies one base away. This rearrangement joins TRBV6-2 or TRBV6-3 to TRBJ2-1; TRBD2 matches 8 bases. The length of the CDR3 is 13 residues. Looked up from germline, CDR1 is MNHEY and CDR2 is SVGEGT. CDR3: CASTGGLRNEQSF. DNA of the CDR3: TGTGCCAGCACGGGGGGGCTCCGGAATGAGCAGTCCTTC.

This clonotype was counted ten times or more. The CDR3 spells CASSGGQGAGANVLTF. For the CDR3, the DNA is TGTGCCAGCAGTGGGGGACAGGGGGCTGGGGCCAACGTCCTGACTTTC. This chain joins TRBV25-1 and TRBJ2-6; 11 nucleotides agree with TRBD1. The V and J ends lost 4 bases and 2 bases, in that order; junction bases with no gene match: 1. CDR1 is MGHDK, CDR2 SYGVNS, per germline. The CDR3 runs to 16 residues.

This clonotype has at least ten counts. The chain links TRBV5-6 to TRBJ2-5; D tentatively fits TRBD1 or TRBD2 (5 bases each). V was cut by 4 bases and J by 5 bases, with 18 bases left in between. Germline V CDR1 and CDR2: SGHDT, YYEEEE. CDR3 size: 15 residues. CDR3 bases: TGTGCCAGCAGCAGAAAGCGACCGGGGCTGGAGACCCAGTACTTC. Translated: CASSRKRPGLETQYF.

Points on this clonotype: A much larger clonotype is one base distant, so this may be a read error. This chain uses TRBV11-2 with TRBJ1-1; weak D call: TRBD1 (6 bases). The CDR3 loop spans 14 amino acids. The V and J ends lost 5 bases and 4 bases respectively, with 14 bases between them. The V gene's germline CDR1 is SGHAT and CDR2 FQNNGV. The CDR3 bases are TGTGCCAGCAGCAAACAGGGCAGTCCCACTGAAGCTTTCTTT. Its translation: CASSKQGSPTEAFF. Using reference TRBV11-2 and TRBJ1-1 for the parts outside the CDR3, the full variable domain is EAGVAQSPRYKIIEKRQSVAFWCNPISGHATLYWYQQILGQGPKLLIQFQNNGVVDDSQLPKDRFSAERLKGVDSTLKIQPAKLEDSAVYLCASSKQGSPTEAFFGQGTRLTVV.

With respect to this clonotype: At one boundary the junction diverges from the germline segment, which might be a read error. This chain links TRBV2 with TRBJ1-2, with D perhaps matching TRBD1 (5 bases). This CDR3 is built from 14 residues. In germline, CDR1 is SNHLY, CDR2 FYNNEI. CDR3 nucleotide sequence: TGCGCCAGCAGCTTGGGACGGCCGTCTTATGGCTACACCTTC. Translating gives CASSLGRPSYGYTF.

This clonotype was observed at least ten times. This chain links TRBV9 with TRBJ1-2, with D unclear. Germline lookup yields CDR1 SGDLS and CDR2 YYNGEE. V was cut by 0 bases and J by 8 bases, with 41 bases left in between. This CDR3 is built from 23 residues. DNA of the CDR3: TGTGCCAGCAGCGTAGGGGGAGTGATAGATTTCAGTGCGTGGGGAGAGAGGATGCGGGGCTACACCTTC. Translating it yields CASSVGGVIDFSAWGERMRGYTF.